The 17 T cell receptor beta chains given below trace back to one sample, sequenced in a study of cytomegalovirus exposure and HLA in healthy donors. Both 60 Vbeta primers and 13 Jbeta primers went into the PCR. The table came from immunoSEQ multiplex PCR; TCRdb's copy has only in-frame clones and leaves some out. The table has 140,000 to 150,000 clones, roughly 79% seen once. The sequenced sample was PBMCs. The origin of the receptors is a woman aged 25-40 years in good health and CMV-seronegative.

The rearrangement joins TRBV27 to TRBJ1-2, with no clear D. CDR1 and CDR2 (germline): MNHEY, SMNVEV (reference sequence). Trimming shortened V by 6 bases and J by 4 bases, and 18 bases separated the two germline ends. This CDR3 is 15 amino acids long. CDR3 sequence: CASRQRPTELYGYTF. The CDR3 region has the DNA TGTGCCAGCAGACAACGGCCTACAGAGCTCTATGGCTACACCTTC.

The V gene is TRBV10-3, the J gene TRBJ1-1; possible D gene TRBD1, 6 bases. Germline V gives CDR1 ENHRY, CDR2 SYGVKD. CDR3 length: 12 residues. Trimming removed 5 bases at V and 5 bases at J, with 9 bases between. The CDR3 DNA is TGTGCCATCAGTCACAGGGTGACTGAAGCTTTCTTT. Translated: CAISHRVTEAFF.

The CDR3 loop reads CASSLVGTANTEAFF. The CDR3 DNA reads TGTGCCAGCAGCTTAGTTGGGACAGCGAACACTGAAGCTTTCTTT. The rearrangement links TRBV7-2 to TRBJ1-1; 7 bases agree with TRBD1. Germline V CDR1 and CDR2: SGHTA, FQGNSA. The CDR3 has 15 residues. The J segment lost 1 base and the V segment lost 1 base, leaving 3 bases of the junction unmatched.

Here the CDR3 DNA reads TGCGCCAGCAGCTCAGAGCGTCTAAGCGGGGAGCTGTTTTTT. Translated: CASSSERLSGELFF. V gene TRBV5-1 combines with J gene TRBJ2-2, with D unclear. CDR1 and CDR2 (germline): SGHRS, YFSETQ. This CDR3 has 14 amino acids. The V end was cut by 3 bases, the J end by 7 bases, with 13 bases between.

In nucleotides, the CDR3 is TGTGCCAGCAGCCCCCGTGGGAGGAATGAGCAGTTCTTC. Protein: CASSPRGRNEQFF. The chain employs TRBV7-3 and TRBJ2-1; D might be TRBD2 (6 bases). The CDR3 sequence is 13 residues long. V was cut by 5 bases and J by 7 bases, with 12 bases left in between. The germline V gene has CDR1 SGHTA and CDR2 FQGTGA.

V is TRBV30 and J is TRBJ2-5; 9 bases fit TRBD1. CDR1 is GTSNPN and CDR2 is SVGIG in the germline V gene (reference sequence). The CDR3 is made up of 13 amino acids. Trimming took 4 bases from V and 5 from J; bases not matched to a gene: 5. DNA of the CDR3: TGTGCCTGGACTACAGGGGGCCGGGAGACCCAGTACTTC. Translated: CAWTTGGRETQYF.

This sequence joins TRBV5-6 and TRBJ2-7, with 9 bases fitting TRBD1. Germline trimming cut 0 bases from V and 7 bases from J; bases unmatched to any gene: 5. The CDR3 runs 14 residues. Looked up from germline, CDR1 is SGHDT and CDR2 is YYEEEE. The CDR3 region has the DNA TGTGCCAGCAGCTTGGGGGACAGGGACTGGGAGCAGTACTTC. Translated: CASSLGDRDWEQYF.

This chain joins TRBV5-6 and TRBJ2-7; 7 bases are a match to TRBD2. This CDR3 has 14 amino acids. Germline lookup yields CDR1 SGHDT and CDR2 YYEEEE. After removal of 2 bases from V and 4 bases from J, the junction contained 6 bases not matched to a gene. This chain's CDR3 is CASSLVSGAYEQYF. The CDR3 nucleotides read TGTGCCAGCAGCTTAGTGAGCGGGGCTTACGAGCAGTACTTC.

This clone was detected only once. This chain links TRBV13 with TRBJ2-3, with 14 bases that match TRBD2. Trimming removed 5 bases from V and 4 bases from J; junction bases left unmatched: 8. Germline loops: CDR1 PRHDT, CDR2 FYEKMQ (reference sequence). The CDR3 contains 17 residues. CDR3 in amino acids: CASSPRTSGGPPDTQYF. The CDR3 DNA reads TGTGCCAGCAGCCCTCGGACTAGCGGGGGGCCCCCAGATACGCAGTATTTT.

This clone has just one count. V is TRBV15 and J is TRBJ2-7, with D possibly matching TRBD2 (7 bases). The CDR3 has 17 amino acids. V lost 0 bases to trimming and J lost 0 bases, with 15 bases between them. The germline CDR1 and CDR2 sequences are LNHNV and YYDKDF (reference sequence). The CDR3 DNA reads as TGTGCCACCAGCAGAGATCGGGGGGCTGTGAGCTCCTACGAGCAGTACTTC. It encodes CATSRDRGAVSSYEQYF.

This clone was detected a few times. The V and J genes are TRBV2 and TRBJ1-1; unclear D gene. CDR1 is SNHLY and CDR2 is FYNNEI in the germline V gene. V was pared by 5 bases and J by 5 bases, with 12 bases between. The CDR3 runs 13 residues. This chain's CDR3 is CASSLGPSTEAFF. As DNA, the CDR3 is TGTGCCAGCAGTTTGGGCCCTTCGACTGAAGCTTTCTTT.

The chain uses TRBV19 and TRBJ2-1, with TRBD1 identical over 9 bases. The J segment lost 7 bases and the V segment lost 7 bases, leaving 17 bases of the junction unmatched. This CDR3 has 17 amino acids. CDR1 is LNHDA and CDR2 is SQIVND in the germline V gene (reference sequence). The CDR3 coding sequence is TGTGCCAGTACCACGAACCCGGGACAGGGACTTTTAAATGAGCAGTTCTTC. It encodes CASTTNPGQGLLNEQFF. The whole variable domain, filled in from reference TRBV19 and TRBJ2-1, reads DGGITQSPKYLFRKEGQNVTLSCEQNLNHDAMYWYRQDPGQGLRLIYYSQIVNDFQKGDIAEGYSVSREKKESFPLTVTSAQKNPTAFYLCASTTNPGQGLLNEQFFGPGTRLTVL.

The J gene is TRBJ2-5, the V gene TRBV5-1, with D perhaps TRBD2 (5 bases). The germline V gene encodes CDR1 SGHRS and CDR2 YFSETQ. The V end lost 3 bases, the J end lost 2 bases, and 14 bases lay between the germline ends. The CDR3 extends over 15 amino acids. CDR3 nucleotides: TGCGCCAGCAGCTCTGGCTGGACTGTACAAGAGACCCAGTACTTC. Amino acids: CASSSGWTVQETQYF.

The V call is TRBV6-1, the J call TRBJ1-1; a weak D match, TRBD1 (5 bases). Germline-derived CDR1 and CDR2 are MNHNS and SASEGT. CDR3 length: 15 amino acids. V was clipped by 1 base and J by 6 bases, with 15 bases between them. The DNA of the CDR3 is TGTGCCAGCAGTGAAGTTCAGGGCAGGGCCCCTGAAGCTTTCTTT. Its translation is CASSEVQGRAPEAFF.

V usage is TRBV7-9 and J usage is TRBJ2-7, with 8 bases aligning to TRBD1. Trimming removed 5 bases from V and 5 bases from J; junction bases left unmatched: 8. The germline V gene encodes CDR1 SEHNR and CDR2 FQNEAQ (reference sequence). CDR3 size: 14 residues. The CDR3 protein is CASSLRTGRDEQYF. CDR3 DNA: TGTGCCAGCAGCCTACGGACAGGGCGCGACGAGCAGTACTTC.

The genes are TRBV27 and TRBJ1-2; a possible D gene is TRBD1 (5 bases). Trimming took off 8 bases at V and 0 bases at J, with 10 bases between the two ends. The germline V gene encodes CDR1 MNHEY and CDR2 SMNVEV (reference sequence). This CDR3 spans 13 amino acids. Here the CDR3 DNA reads TGTGCCAGCCCGTCCAGGGCTAACTATGGCTACACCTTC. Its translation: CASPSRANYGYTF.

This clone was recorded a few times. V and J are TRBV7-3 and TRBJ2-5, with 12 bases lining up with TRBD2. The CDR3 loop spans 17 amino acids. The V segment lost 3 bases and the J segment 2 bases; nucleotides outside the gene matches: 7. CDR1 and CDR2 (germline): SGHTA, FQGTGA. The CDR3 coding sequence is TGTGCCAGCAGCTTGTTACTAGCGGGGGGCAAACAAGAGACCCAGTACTTC. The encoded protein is CASSLLLAGGKQETQYF.